This T cell receptor beta chain was documented in a study of blood T cell repertoires in COVID-19. Across the whole study: Acute-phase and convalescent COVID-19 samples originated in the United States, Italy and Spain. T cells, B-cell-depleted T cells, or PBMCs supplied cDNA or gDNA.

A few counts support this clone. Original handling: Reference gene primer amplification in the assay estimated nucleated cell counts. Profiled with immunoSEQ multiplex PCR; TCRdb holds only in-frame clones, not every one. Clone size and V and J calls were adopted from that table, with D and trimming inferred from the DNA. The sample holds roughly 120,000 clones, nearly 90% seen once. The receptor's source is a human donor in a cohort sampled during active COVID-19. Specimen: peripheral blood.

The CDR3 is CASRTGGHGYTF. The CDR3 nucleotides read TGTGCCAGCAGGACCGGGGGACATGGCTACACCTTC. This chain uses TRBV27 with TRBJ1-2, with D possibly TRBD1 on 5 matching bases. The length of the CDR3 is 12 residues. Trimming stripped 6 bases from V and 6 bases from J, with 11 bases between. CDR1 and CDR2 from the germline V gene are MNHEY and SMNVEV (reference sequence).